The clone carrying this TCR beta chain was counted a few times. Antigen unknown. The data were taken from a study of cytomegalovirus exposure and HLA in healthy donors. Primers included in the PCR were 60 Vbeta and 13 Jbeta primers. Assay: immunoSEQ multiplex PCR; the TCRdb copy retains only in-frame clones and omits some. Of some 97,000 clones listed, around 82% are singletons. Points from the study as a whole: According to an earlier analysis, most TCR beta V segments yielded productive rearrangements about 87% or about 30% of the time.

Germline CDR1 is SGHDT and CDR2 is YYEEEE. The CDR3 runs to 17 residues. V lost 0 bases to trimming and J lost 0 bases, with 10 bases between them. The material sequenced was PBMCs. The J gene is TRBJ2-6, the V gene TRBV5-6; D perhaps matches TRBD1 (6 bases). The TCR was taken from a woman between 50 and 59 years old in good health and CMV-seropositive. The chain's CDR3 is CASSLARGNSGANVLTF. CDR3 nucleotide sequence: TGTGCCAGCAGCTTGGCCAGGGGAAACTCTGGGGCCAACGTCCTGACTTTC.